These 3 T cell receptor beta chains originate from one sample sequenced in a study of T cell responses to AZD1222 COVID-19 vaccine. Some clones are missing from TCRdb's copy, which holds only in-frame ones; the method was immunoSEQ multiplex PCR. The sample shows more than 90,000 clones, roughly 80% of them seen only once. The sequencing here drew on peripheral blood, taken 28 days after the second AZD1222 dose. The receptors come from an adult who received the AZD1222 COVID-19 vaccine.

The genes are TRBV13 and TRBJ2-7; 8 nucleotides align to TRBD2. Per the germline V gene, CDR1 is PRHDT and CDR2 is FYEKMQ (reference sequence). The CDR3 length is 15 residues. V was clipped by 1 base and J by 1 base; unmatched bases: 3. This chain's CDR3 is CASSLEQRGSYEQYF. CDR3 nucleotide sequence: TGTGCCAGCAGCTTAGAACAGCGGGGGTCCTACGAGCAGTACTTC. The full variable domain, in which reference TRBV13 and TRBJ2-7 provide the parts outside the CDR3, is AAGVIQSPRHLIKEKRETATLKCYPIPRHDTVYWYQQGPGQDPQFLISFYEKMQSDKGSIPDRFSAQQFSDYHSELNMSSLELGDSALYFCASSLEQRGSYEQYFGPGTRLTVT.

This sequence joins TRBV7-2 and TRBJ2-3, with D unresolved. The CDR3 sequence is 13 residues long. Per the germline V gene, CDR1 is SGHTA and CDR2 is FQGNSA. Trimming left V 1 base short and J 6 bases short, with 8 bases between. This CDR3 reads CASSLVLRDTQYF. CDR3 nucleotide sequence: TGTGCCAGCAGCTTAGTATTGAGGGATACGCAGTATTTT.

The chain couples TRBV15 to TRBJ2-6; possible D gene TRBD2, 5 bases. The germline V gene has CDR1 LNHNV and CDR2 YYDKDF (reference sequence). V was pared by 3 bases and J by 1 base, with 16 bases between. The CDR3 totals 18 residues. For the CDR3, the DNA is TGTGCCACCAGCAGCACCGGGAAAACAAGATCTGGGGCCAACGTCCTGACTTTC. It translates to CATSSTGKTRSGANVLTF.